The 19 T cell receptor beta chains given below trace back to one sample, sequenced in a study of T-cell reconstitution after alpha-beta-depleted transplantation in children. Library preparation (for TCRbeta) was performed with unique molecular identifiers. TCRdb analysed the PCR reads with MiXCR anew, one entry per CDR3 protein. Among approximately 220,000 distinct CDR3 sequences listed, approximately 17% were seen once. Source: PBMCs, mostly from graft donor cells, taken 360 days after TCRalphabeta/CD19-depleted stem cell transplant. The receptors stem from a male patient under 10 years old who had a stem cell transplant for acute lymphoblastic leukemia, so the T cells may come from the graft donor.

V usage is TRBV2 and J usage is TRBJ2-3, with 7 positions matching TRBD2. The germline gives CDR1 SNHLY, CDR2 FYNNEI. The CDR3 covers 15 residues. Losses at the gene ends were 2 bases for V and 2 bases for J; bases not matched to a gene: 4. CDR3 sequence: CASSEWRETTDTQYF. CDR3 DNA sequence: TGTGCCAGCAGTGAATGGCGGGAGACCACAGATACGCAGTATTTT.

This clonotype has more than one count but fewer than ten. This sequence joins TRBV28 and TRBJ1-6; possibly TRBD1 for D (6 bases). The CDR3 has 14 residues. Germline assignment: CDR1 MDHEN and CDR2 SYDVKM. V was cut by 5 bases and J by 10 bases, with 15 bases left in between. CDR3 amino acids: CASSTGTPRSPLHF. The CDR3 DNA is TGTGCCAGCAGTACGGGGACACCAAGATCACCCCTCCACTTT.

In its sample, this clonotype was seen a few times. The J gene is TRBJ1-5, the V gene TRBV7-8; 7 bases map to TRBD1. J gave up 2 bases and V 4 bases, and 8 bases lay outside the gene matches. The CDR3 has 16 amino acids. The germline gives CDR1 SGHVS, CDR2 FQNEAQ. The CDR3 is CASSSTGVVGNQPQHF. The CDR3 DNA reads TGTGCCAGCAGCTCAACAGGGGTTGTGGGCAATCAGCCCCAGCATTTT.

The V and J genes are TRBV5-1 and TRBJ2-1; weak D call: TRBD2 (9 bases). The length of the CDR3 is 22 residues. The germline V gene has CDR1 SGHRS and CDR2 YFSETQ. V was shortened by 4 bases and J by 8 bases, with 40 bases between the two germline ends. This CDR3 is CASSGDRGRPSGEAGGLDEQFF. The CDR3, as DNA: TGCGCCAGCAGCGGTGACAGGGGAAGACCGTCCGGTGAAGCGGGGGGCCTCGATGAGCAGTTCTTC.

The chain links TRBV12-3 or TRBV12-4 to TRBJ2-7, with 10 bases aligning to TRBD1. The CDR3 loop spans 14 amino acids. Germline trimming cut 6 bases from V and 6 bases from J; bases unmatched to any gene: 8. The CDR3 region is CASSYSGQGGEQYF. Here the CDR3 DNA reads TGTGCCAGCAGCTACTCCGGACAGGGGGGCGAGCAGTACTTC.

The table lists this clonotype with a few counts. The genes are TRBV5-1 and TRBJ1-1; D ambiguous. The ends were cut back, 5 bases at V and 4 bases at J, with 12 bases in the middle. CDR1 is SGHRS, CDR2 YFSETQ, per germline. The CDR3 runs 13 residues. DNA for the CDR3: TGCGCCAGCAGTCTTCGGGGAATCACTGAAGCTTTCTTT. Its translation is CASSLRGITEAFF.

The rearrangement joins TRBV20-1 to TRBJ1-6; 10 bases map to TRBD1. V shed 0 bases, J shed 9 bases, and the junction held 2 bases outside the gene matches. The CDR3 is 14 amino acids. Germline V gene data show CDR1 as DFQATT and CDR2 as SNEGSKA (reference sequence). The CDR3 DNA is TGCAGTGCTAGAGATCGGACAGGGGGTTCACCCCTCCACTTT. Amino acid sequence: CSARDRTGGSPLHF.

In this sample, this clonotype turned up many times. V gene TRBV20-1 combines with J gene TRBJ2-6; D may be TRBD1 (6 bases). Germline CDR1 and CDR2: DFQATT and SNEGSKA (reference sequence). The CDR3 has 16 amino acids. Trimming left V 3 bases short and J 1 base short, with 13 bases between. CDR3 bases: TGCAGTGCTAGCGCGCAGGGGATGTCTGGGGCCAACGTCCTGACTTTC. This encodes CSASAQGMSGANVLTF.

By its share, this clonotype is hyperexpanded. This chain connects TRBV7-9 to TRBJ2-5; D is unclear. V was cut by 2 bases and J by 4 bases, with 8 bases left in between. CDR3 length: 13 amino acids. The germline V gene encodes CDR1 SEHNR and CDR2 FQNEAQ (reference sequence). The CDR3 bases are TGTGCCAGCAGCTTACTAGGCGGAGAGACCCAGTACTTC. It translates to CASSLLGGETQYF.

This clonotype has a handful of counts. The rearrangement uses TRBV28 and TRBJ2-7, with 8 bases identical to TRBD1. J lost 2 bases, V lost 6 bases, and 0 bases had no gene match. The germline V gene encodes CDR1 MDHEN and CDR2 SYDVKM. The CDR3 has 12 amino acids. The CDR3 is CASRQGAYEQYF. The CDR3 DNA sequence: TGTGCCAGCAGACAGGGGGCCTACGAGCAGTACTTC.

The table lists this clonotype with many counts. The chain combines TRBV5-5 with TRBJ2-5; 7 nucleotides line up with TRBD1. V gave up 0 bases and J gave up 0 bases; unmatched junction bases: 5. Per the germline V gene, CDR1 is SGHKS and CDR2 is YYEKEE (reference sequence). The CDR3 is 16 amino acids. In DNA, the CDR3 is TGTGCCAGCAGCTTGGGAGGGACAGCGTACCAAGAGACCCAGTACTTC. It translates to CASSLGGTAYQETQYF. Looking up the rest from reference TRBV5-5 and TRBJ2-5 gives the full variable domain: DAGVTQSPTHLIKTRGQQVTLRCSPISGHKSVSWYQQVLGQGPQFIFQYYEKEERGRGNFPDRFSARQFPNYSSELNVNALLLGDSALYLCASSLGGTAYQETQYFGPGTRLLVL.

J is TRBJ2-7 and V is TRBV20-1, with D maybe TRBD2 (6 bases). The V and J ends lost 0 bases and 3 bases respectively, with 21 bases between them. The CDR3 spans 17 residues. CDR1 is DFQATT and CDR2 is SNEGSKA in the germline V gene (reference sequence). The CDR3 sequence is CSARDPYTGRTLYEQYF. CDR3 nucleotides: TGCAGTGCTAGAGATCCCTACACGGGGAGGACGCTCTACGAGCAGTACTTC.

This clonotype was counted only a few times. CDR3 sequence: CASRPPGTGLSTDTQYF. DNA for the CDR3: TGTGCCAGCAGACCGCCCGGGACAGGCCTTAGCACAGATACGCAGTATTTT. The V call is TRBV5-5, the J call TRBJ2-3; 8 bases match TRBD1. Trimming at V came to 5 bases and at J to 0 bases, leaving 11 bases not matched to a gene. This CDR3 contains 17 residues. Per germline, CDR1 SGHKS and CDR2 YYEKEE (reference sequence).

For this clonotype: An end of the junction differs from the germline gene, which may be a read error. The V and J genes are TRBV5-1 and TRBJ2-3; D is possibly TRBD2 (6 bases). The CDR3 is made up of 13 amino acids. Germline V gene sequence: CDR1 SGHRS, CDR2 YFSETQ. The DNA for the CDR3 is TGCGCCAGCAGCGGCGGGGCAGGCGATACGCAGTTTTTT. This codes for CASSGGAGDTQFF. The full variable domain, its missing parts supplied by reference TRBV5-1 and TRBJ2-3, is KAGVTQTPRYLIKTRGQQVTLSCSPISGHRSVSWYQQTPGQGLQFLFEYFSETQRNKGNFPGRFSGRQFSNSRSEMNVSTLELGDSALYLCASSGGAGDTQFFGPGTRLTVL.

This clonotype was observed a handful of times. The chain joins TRBV4-1 to TRBJ2-5; weak D call: TRBD1 (6 bases). The germline CDR1 and CDR2 sequences are MGHRA and YSYEKL. Trimming stripped 1 base from V and 2 bases from J, with 11 bases between. The CDR3 extends over 15 amino acids. CDR3 in DNA: TGCGCCAGCAGCCAAGGGGGGACATTTCAAGAGACCCAGTACTTC. The encoded protein is CASSQGGTFQETQYF.

This clonotype was observed a few times. The rearrangement links TRBV5-1 to TRBJ1-6, with TRBD1 matching 7 bases. This CDR3 is 14 amino acids long. V was clipped by 5 bases and J by 7 bases; unmatched bases: 6. Germline V gene data show CDR1 as SGHRS and CDR2 as YFSETQ. The CDR3 DNA reads as TGCGCCAGCAGGGGGACAGACATCAATTCACCCCTCCACTTT. It is translated as CASRGTDINSPLHF. The whole variable domain, filled in from reference TRBV5-1 and TRBJ1-6, reads KAGVTQTPRYLIKTRGQQVTLSCSPISGHRSVSWYQQTPGQGLQFLFEYFSETQRNKGNFPGRFSGRQFSNSRSEMNVSTLELGDSALYLCASRGTDINSPLHFGNGTRLTVT.

This chain connects TRBV5-6 to TRBJ1-2; TRBD1 is a possible D gene (5 bases). With 5 bases removed from V and 6 bases from J, the gap between germline ends came to 14 bases. Germline CDR1 SGHDT, CDR2 YYEEEE. The CDR3 totals 13 residues. The CDR3, as DNA: TGTGCCAGCAGAACCACAGGTGGAAATGGCTACACCTTC. This codes for CASRTTGGNGYTF.

The chain links TRBV3-1 to TRBJ2-1; the D call may be TRBD1 or TRBD2 (5 bases each). Deletions cut 0 bases from V and 4 bases from J, with 31 bases between. This CDR3 spans 22 amino acids. Germline V lookup: CDR1 LGHDT, CDR2 YNNKEL (reference sequence). The CDR3 loop is CASSQDKDQMGVIRQSYNEQFF. In nucleotides, the CDR3 is TGTGCCAGCAGCCAAGATAAGGACCAAATGGGGGTCATTCGGCAATCTTACAATGAGCAGTTCTTC.

The table lists this clonotype with a few counts. The chain recombines TRBV5-1 with TRBJ2-5; TRBD2 is a possible D gene (6 bases). V lost 1 base and J lost 3, with 16 bases in between. This CDR3 is built from 16 residues. Germline CDR1 reads SGHRS; CDR2 reads YFSETQ. CDR3 residues: CASSLLPGVGEETQYF. Written as DNA, the CDR3 is TGCGCCAGCAGCTTGCTCCCGGGAGTTGGTGAAGAGACCCAGTACTTC.